These 2 T cell receptor beta chains came from one sample sequenced in a study of blood T cell repertoires in COVID-19. Here immunoSEQ multiplex PCR was the method, and the copy in TCRdb shows in-frame clones only, minus some. Among roughly 520,000 clones listed, 85% to 90% were seen once. The specimen was PBMCs or T cells enriched from blood (not recorded which). The receptor set was obtained from a woman aged 40 to 50 who had recovered from COVID-19.

The CDR3 region is CATNSQGEPQHF. DNA of the CDR3: TGTGCCACAAACAGTCAGGGGGAGCCCCAGCATTTT. The chain couples TRBV24-1 to TRBJ1-5; 7 bases are a match to TRBD1. Unmatched junction bases numbered 7, after V lost 10 bases and J lost 8 bases. The germline CDR1 and CDR2 sequences are KGHDR and SFDVKD. This CDR3 spans 12 amino acids.

The chain couples TRBV2 to TRBJ1-2; 7 bases align to TRBD1. Germline CDR1 is SNHLY and CDR2 is FYNNEI. J was trimmed by 7 bases and V by 6 bases; bases with no gene match: 8. There are 13 residues in the CDR3. The CDR3: CASSADRESGYTF. Written as DNA, the CDR3 is TGTGCCAGCAGCGCCGACAGGGAGTCTGGCTACACCTTC. The variable domain in full, completed from reference TRBV2 and TRBJ1-2, reads EPEVTQTPSHQVTQMGQEVILRCVPISNHLYFYWYRQILGQKVEFLVSFYNNEISEKSEIFDDQFSVERPDGSNFTLKIRSTKLEDSAMYFCASSADRESGYTFGSGTRLTVV.